Each of the 5 T cell receptor beta chains below was sequenced from the same sample in a study of T cells in Graves' hyperthyroidism and ophthalmopathy. Amplified TCR beta CDR3 regions came from RNA transcripts. With the HTBI primer set, the TCR CDR3 went through a first round of RT-PCR. TCRdb independently ran MiXCR on the multiplex PCR reads; one entry per CDR3 protein. Among hundreds of thousands of distinct CDR3 sequences listed, about 45% were seen once. Sequencing was done on a sample of peripheral blood or thyroid tissue (not recorded which). Source of these receptors: an adult man with Graves' disease, either hyperthyroidism or ophthalmopathy (not recorded which).

V gene TRBV7-2 combines with J gene TRBJ1-3, with a tentative D call TRBD1 (6 bases). V gave up 5 bases and J gave up 7 bases, with 15 bases separating them. This CDR3 is built from 14 residues. The germline V gene encodes CDR1 SGHTA and CDR2 FQGNSA. The chain's CDR3 is CASSPRGAANTIYF. The CDR3 nucleotides read TGTGCCAGCAGCCCCAGGGGAGCAGCGAACACCATATATTTT.

The chain has TRBV7-8 and TRBJ2-7; D unresolved. The V end was cut by 2 bases, the J end by 7 bases, with 18 bases between. The CDR3 totals 15 residues. CDR1 is SGHVS, CDR2 FQNEAQ, per germline. The DNA for the CDR3 is TGTGCCAGCAGCTTAACGCTAGAACGCACCGGGGAGCAGTACTTC. Translation: CASSLTLERTGEQYF. The full variable domain, completed using reference TRBV7-8 and TRBJ2-7, is GAGVSQSPRYKVAKRGQDVALRCDPISGHVSLFWYQQALGQGPEFLTYFQNEAQLDKSGLPSDRFFAERPEGSVSTLKIQRTQQEDSAVYLCASSLTLERTGEQYFGPGTRLTVT.

CDR3 loop: CASSESQGTNEKLFF. The DNA for the CDR3 is TGTGCCAGCAGTGAATCCCAGGGAACTAATGAAAAACTGTTTTTT. The J gene is TRBJ1-4, the V gene TRBV7-9; perhaps TRBD1 as D (5 bases). The CDR3 loop spans 15 amino acids. The V gene's germline CDR1 is SEHNR and CDR2 FQNEAQ (reference sequence). Trimming cost V 6 bases and J 1 base, with 12 bases left between them.

The gene calls are TRBV2 and TRBJ1-2; TRBD1 agrees at 8 bases. Looked up from germline, CDR1 is SNHLY and CDR2 is FYNNEI. This CDR3 is built from 12 residues. After removal of 7 bases from V and 6 bases from J, the junction contained 4 bases not matched to a gene. In DNA, the CDR3 is TGTGCCAGCATTGGCAGGGGGCATGGCTACACCTTC. Protein sequence: CASIGRGHGYTF. Full variable domain (remainder filled in from reference TRBV2 and TRBJ1-2): EPEVTQTPSHQVTQMGQEVILRCVPISNHLYFYWYRQILGQKVEFLVSFYNNEISEKSEIFDDQFSVERPDGSNFTLKIRSTKLEDSAMYFCASIGRGHGYTFGSGTRLTVV.

This clonotype was observed a handful of times. The CDR3 DNA is TGTGCCAGTAGACGAGCCGACAGGGCCACCGGGGAGCTGTTTTTT. Encoded protein: CASRRADRATGELFF. This rearrangement joins TRBV19 to TRBJ2-2; 7 nucleotides align to TRBD1. CDR3 length equals 15 residues. Germline trimming cut 6 bases from V and 4 bases from J; bases unmatched to any gene: 8. Germline CDR1 reads LNHDA; CDR2 reads SQIVND (reference sequence).